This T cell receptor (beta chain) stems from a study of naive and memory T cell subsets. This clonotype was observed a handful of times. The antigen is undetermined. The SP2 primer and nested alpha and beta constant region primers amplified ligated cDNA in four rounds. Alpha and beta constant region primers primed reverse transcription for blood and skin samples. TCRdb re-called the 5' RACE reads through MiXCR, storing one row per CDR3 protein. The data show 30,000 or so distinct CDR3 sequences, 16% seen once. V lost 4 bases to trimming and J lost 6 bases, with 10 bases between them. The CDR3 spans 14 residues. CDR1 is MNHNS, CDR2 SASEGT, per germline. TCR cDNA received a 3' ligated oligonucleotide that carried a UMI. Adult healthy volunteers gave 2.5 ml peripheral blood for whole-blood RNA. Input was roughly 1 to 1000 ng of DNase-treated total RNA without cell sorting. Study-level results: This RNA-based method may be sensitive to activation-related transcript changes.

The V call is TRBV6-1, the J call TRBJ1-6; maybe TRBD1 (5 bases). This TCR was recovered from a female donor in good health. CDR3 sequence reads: CASSAGQANSPLHF. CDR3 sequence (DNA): TGTGCCAGCAGTGCCGGACAAGCTAATTCACCCCTCCACTTT.